This TCR beta chain was retrieved from a study of OX40 agonist ivuxolimab in advanced cancers. Autoimmune disease history or systemic immunosuppression meant exclusion. This clone was detected only a few times. Method: immunoSEQ multiplex PCR; TCRdb's copy keeps in-frame clones and lacks some. The sample has some 67,000 clones; 70% to 90% are singletons. The source material was CD4+ or CD8+ T cells sorted from blood, sampled in a trial of the OX40 agonist ivuxolimab. The receptor comes from an adult with an advanced solid tumor such as melanoma, head and neck, liver or kidney cancer.

CDR3 sequence reads: CASSQGTGGGEKLFF. The CDR3 bases are TGTGCCAGCAGCCAAGGGACAGGGGGCGGTGAAAAACTGTTTTTT. The chain couples TRBV4-2 to TRBJ1-4; 11 nucleotides match TRBD1. Germline V lookup: CDR1 LGHNA, CDR2 YNFKEQ. The CDR3 is 15 residues long. With V trimmed by 1 base and J by 7 bases, 2 bases remained unmatched.